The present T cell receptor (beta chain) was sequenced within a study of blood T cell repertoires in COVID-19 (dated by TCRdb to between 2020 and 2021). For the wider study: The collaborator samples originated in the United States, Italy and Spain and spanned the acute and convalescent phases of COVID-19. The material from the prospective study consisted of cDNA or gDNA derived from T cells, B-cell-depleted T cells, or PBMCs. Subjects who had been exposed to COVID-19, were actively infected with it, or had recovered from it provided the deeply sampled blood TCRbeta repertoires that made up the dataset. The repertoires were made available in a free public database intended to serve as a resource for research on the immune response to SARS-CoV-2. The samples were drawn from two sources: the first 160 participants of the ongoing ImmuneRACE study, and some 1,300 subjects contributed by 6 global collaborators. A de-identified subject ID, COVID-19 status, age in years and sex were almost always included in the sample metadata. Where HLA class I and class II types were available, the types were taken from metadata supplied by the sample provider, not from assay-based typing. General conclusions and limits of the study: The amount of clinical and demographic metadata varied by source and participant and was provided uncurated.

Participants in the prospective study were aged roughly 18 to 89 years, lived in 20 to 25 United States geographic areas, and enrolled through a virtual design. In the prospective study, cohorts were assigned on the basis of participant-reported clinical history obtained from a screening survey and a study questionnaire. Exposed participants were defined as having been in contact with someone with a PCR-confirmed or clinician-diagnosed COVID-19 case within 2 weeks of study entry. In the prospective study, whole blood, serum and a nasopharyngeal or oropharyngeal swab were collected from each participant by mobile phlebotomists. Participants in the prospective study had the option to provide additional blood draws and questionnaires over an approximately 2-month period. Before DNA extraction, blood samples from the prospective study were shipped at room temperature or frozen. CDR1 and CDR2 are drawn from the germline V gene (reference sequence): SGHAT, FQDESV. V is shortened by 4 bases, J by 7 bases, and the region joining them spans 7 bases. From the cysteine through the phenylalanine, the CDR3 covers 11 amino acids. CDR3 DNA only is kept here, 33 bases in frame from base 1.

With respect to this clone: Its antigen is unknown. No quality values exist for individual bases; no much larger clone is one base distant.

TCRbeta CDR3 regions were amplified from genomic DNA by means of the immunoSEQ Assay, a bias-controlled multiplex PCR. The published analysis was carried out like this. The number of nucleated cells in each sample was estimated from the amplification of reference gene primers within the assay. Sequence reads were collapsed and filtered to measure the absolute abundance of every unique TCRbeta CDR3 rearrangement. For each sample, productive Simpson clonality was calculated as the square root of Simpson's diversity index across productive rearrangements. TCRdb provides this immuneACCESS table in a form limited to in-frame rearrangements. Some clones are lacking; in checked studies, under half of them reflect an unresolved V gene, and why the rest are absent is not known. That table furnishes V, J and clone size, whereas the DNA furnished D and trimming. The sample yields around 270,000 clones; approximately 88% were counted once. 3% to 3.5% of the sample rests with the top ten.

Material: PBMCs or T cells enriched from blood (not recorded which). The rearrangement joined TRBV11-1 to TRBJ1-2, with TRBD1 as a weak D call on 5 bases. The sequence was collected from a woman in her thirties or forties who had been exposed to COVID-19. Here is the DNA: TGTGCCAGCAGCTCCAGGGTTGGCTACACCTTC. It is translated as CASSSRVGYTF.